The 7 T cell receptor beta chains in this list originate from one sample, sequenced in a study of blood T cell repertoires in COVID-19. The assay was immunoSEQ multiplex PCR, and TCRdb's table has in-frame clones only and misses some. Here the sample spans about 310,000 clones, around 87% being singletons. The sequencing input was peripheral blood. Receptor source: a man between 65 and 85 years old with acute or convalescent COVID-19.

The chain uses TRBV11-2 and TRBJ1-6; D might be TRBD1 (5 bases). With 1 base removed from V and 9 bases from J, the gap between germline ends came to 10 bases. CDR1 is SGHAT, CDR2 FQNNGV, per germline. This CDR3 comprises 14 residues. The CDR3 is CASSLGQTSSPLHF. CDR3 nucleotides: TGTGCCAGCAGCTTAGGACAGACCTCTTCACCCCTCCACTTT. The variable domain in full, with the rest retrieved from reference TRBV11-2 and TRBJ1-6, is EAGVAQSPRYKIIEKRQSVAFWCNPISGHATLYWYQQILGQGPKLLIQFQNNGVVDDSQLPKDRFSAERLKGVDSTLKIQPAKLEDSAVYLCASSLGQTSSPLHFGNGTRLTVT.

This clone was seen just once. The chain couples TRBV7-2 to TRBJ2-6; TRBD1 aligns across 9 bases. V was clipped by 5 bases and J by 2 bases; unmatched bases: 4. The CDR3 has 16 residues. Germline loops: CDR1 SGHTA, CDR2 FQGNSA. CDR3 residues: CASSPRTGAGANVLTF. In DNA, the CDR3 is TGTGCCAGCAGCCCCAGGACAGGGGCTGGGGCCAACGTCCTGACTTTC.

The rearrangement links TRBV3-1 (or the pseudogene TRBV3-2) to TRBJ1-1, with D tentatively TRBD1 (6 bases). V gave up 0 bases and J gave up 0 bases, with 14 bases separating them. Germline CDR1 reads LGHDT; CDR2 reads YNNKEL (reference sequence). The CDR3 is 17 amino acids. CDR3 protein: CASSQDAQGRMNTEAFF. The CDR3 region has the DNA TGTGCCAGCAGCCAAGATGCCCAGGGGAGAATGAACACTGAAGCTTTCTTT.

The chain links TRBV19 to TRBJ2-1; TRBD2 matches 11 bases. This CDR3 contains 18 residues. V lost 4 bases to trimming and J lost 2 bases; unmatched junction nucleotides: 10. Germline V gene lookup returns CDR1 LNHDA and CDR2 SQIVND (reference sequence). CDR3 DNA: TGTGCCAGTAGTAAGCCCATAGCGGGAGGGCCTACCTACAATGAGCAGTTCTTC. Its translation is CASSKPIAGGPTYNEQFF.

The chain couples TRBV2 to TRBJ1-5; 7 bases match TRBD1. Germline V gene sequence: CDR1 SNHLY, CDR2 FYNNEI. Losses at the gene ends were 6 bases for V and 6 bases for J; bases not matched to a gene: 5. The CDR3 sequence is 13 residues long. The CDR3 DNA reads TGTGCCAGCAGCGACAGGGAACGTCAGCCCCAGCATTTT. Residues: CASSDRERQPQHF.

The chain recombines TRBV27 with TRBJ2-7; possibly TRBD1 for D (5 bases). Germline V gives CDR1 MNHEY, CDR2 SMNVEV (reference sequence). V lost 8 bases and J 0 bases, leaving 17 bases between the germline ends. The CDR3 sequence is 15 residues long. Here the CDR3 DNA reads TGTGCCAGCGAAAAAAGGCAGGGAAACTCCTACGAGCAGTACTTC. Translating gives CASEKRQGNSYEQYF.

This chain uses TRBV6-5 with TRBJ1-1; maybe TRBD1 (5 bases). V gave up 7 bases and J gave up 0 bases, with 9 bases separating them. CDR1 is MNHEY, CDR2 SVGAGI, per germline. The CDR3 has 13 residues. The DNA of the CDR3 is TGTGCCAGCACAGACAGCCTGAACACTGAAGCTTTCTTT. Protein: CASTDSLNTEAFF.